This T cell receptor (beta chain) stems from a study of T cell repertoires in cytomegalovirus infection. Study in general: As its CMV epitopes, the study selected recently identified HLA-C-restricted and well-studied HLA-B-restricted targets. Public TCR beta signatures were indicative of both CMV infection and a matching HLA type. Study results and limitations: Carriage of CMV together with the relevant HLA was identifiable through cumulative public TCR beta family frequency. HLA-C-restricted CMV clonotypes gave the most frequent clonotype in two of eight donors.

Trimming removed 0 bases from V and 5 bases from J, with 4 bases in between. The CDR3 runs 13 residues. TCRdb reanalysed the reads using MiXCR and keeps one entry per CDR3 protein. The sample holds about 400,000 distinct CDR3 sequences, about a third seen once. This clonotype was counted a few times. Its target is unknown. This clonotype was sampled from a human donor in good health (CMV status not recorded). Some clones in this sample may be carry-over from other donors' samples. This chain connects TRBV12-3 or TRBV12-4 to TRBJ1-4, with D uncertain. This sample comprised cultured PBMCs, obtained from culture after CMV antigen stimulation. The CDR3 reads CASSLAGNEKLFF. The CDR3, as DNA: TGTGCCAGCAGTTTAGCGGGAAATGAAAAACTGTTTTTT.